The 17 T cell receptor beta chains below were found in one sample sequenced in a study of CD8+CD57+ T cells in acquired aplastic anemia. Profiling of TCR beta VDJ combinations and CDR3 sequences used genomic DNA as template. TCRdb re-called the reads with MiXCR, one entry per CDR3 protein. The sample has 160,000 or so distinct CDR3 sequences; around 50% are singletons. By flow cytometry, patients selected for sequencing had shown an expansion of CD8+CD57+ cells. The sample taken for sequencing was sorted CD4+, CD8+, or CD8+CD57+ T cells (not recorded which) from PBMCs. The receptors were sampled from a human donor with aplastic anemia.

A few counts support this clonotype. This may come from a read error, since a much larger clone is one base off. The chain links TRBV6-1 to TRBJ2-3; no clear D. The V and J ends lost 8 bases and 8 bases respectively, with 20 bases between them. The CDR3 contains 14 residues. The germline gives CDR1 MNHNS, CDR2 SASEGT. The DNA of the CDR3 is TGTGCCAGCGAGTGGGCGCGGTCATCAGGTACGCAGTATTTT. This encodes CASEWARSSGTQYF.

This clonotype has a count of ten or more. CDR3 nucleotides: TGCGCCAGCAGCGACACACAGGGGACTGAAAAACTGTTTTTT. The encoded protein is CASSDTQGTEKLFF. The chain employs TRBV10-1 and TRBJ1-4; 7 positions agree with TRBD1. The germline V gene encodes CDR1 WNHNN and CDR2 SYGVQD (reference sequence). CDR3 length: 14 amino acids. Unmatched junction bases numbered 8, after V lost 6 bases and J lost 7 bases.

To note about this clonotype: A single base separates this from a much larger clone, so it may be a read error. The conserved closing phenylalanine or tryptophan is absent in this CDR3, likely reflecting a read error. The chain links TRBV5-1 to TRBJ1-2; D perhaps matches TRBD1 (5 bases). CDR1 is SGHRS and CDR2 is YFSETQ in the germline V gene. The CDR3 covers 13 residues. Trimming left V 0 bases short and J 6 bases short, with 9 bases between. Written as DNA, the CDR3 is TGCGCCAGCAGCTTGGCAGCGGGGGATGGCTACACCCTC. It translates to CASSLAAGDGYTL.

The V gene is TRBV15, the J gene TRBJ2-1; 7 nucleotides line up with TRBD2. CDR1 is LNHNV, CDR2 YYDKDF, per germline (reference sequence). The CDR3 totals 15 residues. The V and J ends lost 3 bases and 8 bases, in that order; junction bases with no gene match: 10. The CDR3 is CATSSLGRAADEQFF. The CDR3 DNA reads TGTGCCACCAGCAGCTTAGGGAGGGCTGCGGATGAGCAGTTCTTC.

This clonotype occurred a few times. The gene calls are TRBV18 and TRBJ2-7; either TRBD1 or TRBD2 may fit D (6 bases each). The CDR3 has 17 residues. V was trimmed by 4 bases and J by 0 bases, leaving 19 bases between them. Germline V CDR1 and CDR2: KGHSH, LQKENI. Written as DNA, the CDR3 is TGTGCCAGCTCACTGCGACAACGGGGGCCCCGCTCCTACGAGCAGTACTTC. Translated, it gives CASSLRQRGPRSYEQYF.

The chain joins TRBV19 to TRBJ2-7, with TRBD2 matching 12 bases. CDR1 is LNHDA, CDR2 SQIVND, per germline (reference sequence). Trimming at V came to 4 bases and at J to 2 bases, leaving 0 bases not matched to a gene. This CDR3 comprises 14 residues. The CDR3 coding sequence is TGTGCCAGTAGTAGACTAGCGGGAGCCTACGAGCAGTACTTC. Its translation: CASSRLAGAYEQYF. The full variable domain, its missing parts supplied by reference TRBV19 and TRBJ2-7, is DGGITQSPKYLFRKEGQNVTLSCEQNLNHDAMYWYRQDPGQGLRLIYYSQIVNDFQKGDIAEGYSVSREKKESFPLTVTSAQKNPTAFYLCASSRLAGAYEQYFGPGTRLTVT.

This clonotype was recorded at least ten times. The CDR3 coding sequence is TGTGCCAGCAGCCCGACTAGCGGGAGCTCCAGGTCCTACGAGCAGTACTTC. Amino acid sequence: CASSPTSGSSRSYEQYF. The V gene is TRBV6-5, the J gene TRBJ2-7; the match to TRBD2 covers 12 bases. The V segment lost 6 bases and the J segment 1 base; nucleotides outside the gene matches: 10. In germline, CDR1 is MNHEY, CDR2 SVGAGI. The CDR3 totals 17 residues.

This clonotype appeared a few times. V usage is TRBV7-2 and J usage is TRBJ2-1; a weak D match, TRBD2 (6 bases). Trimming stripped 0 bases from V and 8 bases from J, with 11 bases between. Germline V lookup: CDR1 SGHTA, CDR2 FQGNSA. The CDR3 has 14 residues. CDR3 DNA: TGTGCCAGCAGCTTAGCGGTAGCGGTGGATGAGCAGTTCTTC. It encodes CASSLAVAVDEQFF.

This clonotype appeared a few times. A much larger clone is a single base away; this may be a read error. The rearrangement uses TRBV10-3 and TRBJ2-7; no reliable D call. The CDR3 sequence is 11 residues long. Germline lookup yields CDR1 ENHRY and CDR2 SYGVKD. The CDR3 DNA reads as TGTGCCATCGGTGAGTCTTACGAGCAGTACTTC. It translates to CAIGESYEQYF.

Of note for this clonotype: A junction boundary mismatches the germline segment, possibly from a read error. The CDR3 here is CSVAESVSYGQYF. The CDR3 bases are TGCAGCGTTGCGGAAAGTGTTTCCTACGGGCAGTACTTC. J is TRBJ2-7 and V is TRBV29-1, with unresolved D. Per germline, CDR1 SQVTM and CDR2 ANQGSEA. The CDR3 runs 13 residues.

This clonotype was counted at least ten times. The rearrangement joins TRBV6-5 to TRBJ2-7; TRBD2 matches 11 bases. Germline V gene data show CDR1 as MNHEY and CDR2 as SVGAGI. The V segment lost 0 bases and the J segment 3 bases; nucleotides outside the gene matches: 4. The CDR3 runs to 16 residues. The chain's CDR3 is CASSYSLAGDYYEQYF. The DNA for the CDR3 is TGTGCCAGCAGTTACTCACTAGCGGGAGACTACTACGAGCAGTACTTC.

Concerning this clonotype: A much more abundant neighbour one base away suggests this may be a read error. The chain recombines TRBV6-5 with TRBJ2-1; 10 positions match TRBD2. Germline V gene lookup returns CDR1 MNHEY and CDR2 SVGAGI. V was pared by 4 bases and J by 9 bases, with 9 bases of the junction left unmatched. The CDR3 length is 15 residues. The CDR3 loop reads CASSLAIAGGGEQFF. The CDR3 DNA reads TGTGCCAGCAGTTTGGCTATAGCGGGAGGTGGTGAGCAGTTCTTC.

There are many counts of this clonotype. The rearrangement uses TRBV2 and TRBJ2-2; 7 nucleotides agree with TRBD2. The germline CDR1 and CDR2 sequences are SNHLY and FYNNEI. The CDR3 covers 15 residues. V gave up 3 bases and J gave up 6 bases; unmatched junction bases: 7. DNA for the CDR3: TGTGCCAGCAGTGAGTTTGCGGGAGTCCCCGGGGAGCTGTTTTTT. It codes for CASSEFAGVPGELFF. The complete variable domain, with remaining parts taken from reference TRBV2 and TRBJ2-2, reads EPEVTQTPSHQVTQMGQEVILRCVPISNHLYFYWYRQILGQKVEFLVSFYNNEISEKSEIFDDQFSVERPDGSNFTLKIRSTKLEDSAMYFCASSEFAGVPGELFFGEGSRLTVL.

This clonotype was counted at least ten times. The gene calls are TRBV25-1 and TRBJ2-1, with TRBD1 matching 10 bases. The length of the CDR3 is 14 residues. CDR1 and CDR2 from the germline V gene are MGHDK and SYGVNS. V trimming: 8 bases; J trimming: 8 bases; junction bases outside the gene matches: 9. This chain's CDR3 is CASGGTGDVYEQFF. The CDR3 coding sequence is TGTGCCAGCGGGGGGACAGGGGATGTCTATGAGCAGTTCTTC.

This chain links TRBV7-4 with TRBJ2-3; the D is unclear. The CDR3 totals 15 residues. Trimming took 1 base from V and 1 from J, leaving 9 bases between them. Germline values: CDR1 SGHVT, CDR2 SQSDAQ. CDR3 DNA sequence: TGTGCCAGCAGCTTAGAAACTGGTTGCACAGATACGCAGTATTTT. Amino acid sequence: CASSLETGCTDTQYF. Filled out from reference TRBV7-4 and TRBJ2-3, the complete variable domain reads GAGVSQSPRYKVAKRGRDVALRCDSISGHVTLYWYRQTLGQGSEVLTYSQSDAQRDKSGRPSGRFSAERPERSVSTLKIQRTEQGDSAVYLCASSLETGCTDTQYFGPGTRLTVL.

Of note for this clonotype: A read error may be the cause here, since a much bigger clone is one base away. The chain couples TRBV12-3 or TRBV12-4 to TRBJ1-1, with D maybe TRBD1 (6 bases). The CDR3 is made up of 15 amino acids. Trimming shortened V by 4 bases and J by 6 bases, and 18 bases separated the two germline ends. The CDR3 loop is CASSWNGGANAEAFF. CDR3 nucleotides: TGTGCCAGCAGTTGGAATGGGGGCGCAAATGCTGAAGCTTTCTTT.

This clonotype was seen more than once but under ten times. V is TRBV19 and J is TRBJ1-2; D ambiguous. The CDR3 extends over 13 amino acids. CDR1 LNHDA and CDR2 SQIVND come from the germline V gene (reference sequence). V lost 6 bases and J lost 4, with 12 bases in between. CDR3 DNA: TGTGCCAGTAGCCAACGACTCGGCTATGGCTACACCTTC. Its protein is CASSQRLGYGYTF.